This section outlines one T cell receptor (beta chain) sequence together with its context. This clone was seen only once. Its antigen remains undetermined. No clone much larger than this one lies a single base away; base qualities are absent. This specimen comes from a study of T cell changes during pregnancy in multiple sclerosis (dated by TCRdb to between 2019 and 2020). The study in broad terms: In women with multiple sclerosis, the researchers looked at how the T cell repertoire shifted as pregnancy progressed.

Library construction relied on the immunoSEQ multiplex PCR assay. Held by TCRdb, this immuneACCESS table contains in-frame sequences only and omits some clones. Under half of the omission traces to an unresolved V gene where checked; the cause of the rest is unknown. Counted in this sample were about 110,000 clones; roughly nine tenths of them appeared once. Approximately 3.5% of the sample goes to the ten largest clones. The CDR3 starts with the cysteine, ends with the phenylalanine, and has 17 residues. Just CDR3 DNA is preserved here, 51 bases in frame from base 1. Germline trimming amounts to 4 bases on V and 2 bases on J, with 13 as the count of junction bases outside the gene matches. The germline V gene sets CDR1 to SGHRS and CDR2 to YFSETQ.

The receptor comes from a female donor with multiple sclerosis, enrolled in a pregnancy study. The material was peripheral blood, obtained after pregnancy. The V gene is TRBV5-1 and the J gene is TRBJ2-3, with 7 central nucleotides matching TRBD1. DNA sequence: TGCGCCAGCAGCCTGTCAGGGACAGCAAGAATCACAGATACGCAGTATTTT. This encodes CASSLSGTARITDTQYF.